The source of this T cell receptor beta chain is a study of cytomegalovirus exposure and HLA in healthy donors (dated by TCRdb to about 2017). Regarding the research as a whole: The 500 to 800 repertoires of the first cohort and the 120 validation repertoires were produced on the same platform, according to a later analysis. The study aimed to test whether cataloging public T cell receptors could reveal signatures of past pathogen exposure. High-throughput TCR immunosequencing, statistical association of individual TCRs with disease status, and machine learning were combined to predict cytomegalovirus infection status. Besides the first cohort of under 700 subjects, a separate validation cohort made up of 95 to 150 different subjects was used.

Comment on this clone: No cognate antigen has been identified for it. Base qualities are not provided; no much larger clone lies one nucleotide away.

CDR1 SGHAT and CDR2 FQNNGV are derived from the germline V gene. Trimming takes 1 base off V and 1 base off J; junction bases not matched to a gene: 3. From its cysteine to its phenylalanine, the CDR3 spans 15 amino acids. Only CDR3 DNA is held: 45 bases, read in frame from base 1. The donors were included in the validation cohort of some 120 subjects, a group kept apart from the roughly 730-subject first cohort. Library method: the immunoSEQ multiplex PCR assay. The source study handled its data this way. A statistical classification framework was built to diagnose cytomegalovirus status from the catalog of TCR beta chain sequences. Here the immuneACCESS table is served through TCRdb, limited to in-frame sequences with V and J called. Missing clones are a known gap in these copies; in checked studies unresolved V genes cover under half, and the rest lacks a known reason. For V, J and clone size, that table is used; D and trimming come from the DNA. Across this sample there are some 60,000 clones, with roughly 96% seen only once. The ten biggest clones cover 0.9% to 1% of the sample.

Paper-wide results and their limitations: The study gave a list of about 160 TCR beta chains associated with cytomegalovirus. In vitro tests confirmed that three of the cytomegalovirus-associated TCR beta chains recognize cytomegalovirus antigens. A later analysis had no HLA typing for the validation cohort, so co-occurrence there was scored across all 110 or so repertoires. Of the cluster scores, 85% to 95% were above 0 in a later analysis, which found that TCRs clustered in the first cohort also tended to co-occur in the 120 validation repertoires. The authors suggested that the approach could potentially be extended to other disease states and immunological phenotypes. Most TCR sequences were seen in very few donors, while some public TCRs were found in many individuals. The classifier was reported to diagnose cytomegalovirus status with high specificity and sensitivity in both the original and validation cohorts.

The receptor was isolated from a man younger than 30 in good health and CMV-seronegative. Sequences were obtained from PBMCs. The sequence links TRBV11-2 to TRBJ2-7; 8 central bases correspond to TRBD2. The bases read TGTGCCAGCAGCTTAGTCGTAGCGGGGTCCTACGAGCAGTACTTC. The translation is CASSLVVAGSYEQYF.